This passage covers 7 T cell receptor beta chains from one sample sequenced in a study of blood T cell repertoires in COVID-19. Generated by immunoSEQ multiplex PCR, the TCRdb table keeps only in-frame clones and is missing some. The table lists roughly 250,000 clones, about nine tenths of them singletons. Material for sequencing was peripheral blood. The receptor set was obtained from a man aged 55 to 70 who had recovered from COVID-19.

V gene TRBV6-5 combines with J gene TRBJ1-5; no reliable D call. CDR1 is MNHEY, CDR2 SVGAGI, per germline. The V and J ends lost 0 bases and 0 bases respectively, with 6 bases between them. The CDR3 extends over 15 amino acids. CDR3 bases: TGTGCCAGCAGTTACTCGGCTCCTAGCAATCAGCCCCAGCATTTT. Translation gives CASSYSAPSNQPQHF.

The rearrangement links TRBV5-4 to TRBJ2-2, with 7 positions matching TRBD2. The ends lost 0 bases at V and 7 bases at J; junction bases unmatched: 3. The CDR3 consists of 14 residues. Per germline, CDR1 SGHNT and CDR2 YYREEE (reference sequence). This CDR3 reads CASSLVAGSGELFF. CDR3 nucleotide sequence: TGTGCCAGCAGCTTGGTAGCGGGCAGCGGGGAGCTGTTTTTT.

The genes are TRBV5-1 and TRBJ1-2; no reliable D call. The CDR3 sequence is 15 residues long. V shed 0 bases and J shed 7 bases, with 16 bases lying between them. Germline V gene lookup returns CDR1 SGHRS and CDR2 YFSETQ. CDR3 in amino acids: CASSLESGFVSGYTF. Written as DNA, the CDR3 is TGCGCCAGCAGCTTGGAATCAGGATTTGTTAGTGGCTACACCTTC.

The chain couples TRBV7-2 to TRBJ2-7; 8 bases agree with TRBD2. Germline V gene data show CDR1 as SGHTA and CDR2 as FQGNSA. Unmatched junction bases numbered 5, after V lost 6 bases and J lost 1 base. This CDR3 is built from 14 residues. The CDR3 DNA sequence: TGTGCCAGCAGAGTTAGCGGGGTATCCTACGAGCAGTACTTC. Amino acids: CASRVSGVSYEQYF.

V is TRBV5-1 and J is TRBJ2-3, with 8 bases fitting TRBD2. Unmatched junction bases numbered 6, after V lost 0 bases and J lost 6 bases. The CDR3 extends over 15 amino acids. CDR1 and CDR2 (germline): SGHRS, YFSETQ. The CDR3 coding sequence is TGCGCCAGCAGCTTGGGGCGGGGGGCTACGGATACGCAGTATTTT. Residues: CASSLGRGATDTQYF.

This clone was observed once. The chain recombines TRBV18 with TRBJ2-1; D gene ambiguous. This CDR3 is 15 amino acids long. Trimming left V 4 bases short and J 2 bases short, with 12 bases between. Germline CDR1 is KGHSH and CDR2 is LQKENI. As DNA, the CDR3 is TGTGCCAGCTCACTTCAGTCTACTACCTACAATGAGCAGTTCTTC. Its translation: CASSLQSTTYNEQFF.

V is TRBV19 and J is TRBJ1-5; 7 bases fit TRBD1. The germline gives CDR1 LNHDA, CDR2 SQIVND (reference sequence). The length of the CDR3 is 15 residues. With 1 base clipped from V and 5 bases from J, the junction kept 5 bases outside the gene matches. In DNA, the CDR3 is TGTGCCAGTAGTATAGTAGGGCAGGGGGATCAGCCCCAGCATTTT. Translating it yields CASSIVGQGDQPQHF.